This TCR beta chain was recorded in a study of shared clonotypes between healthy human individuals. This clone was observed a few times. Antigen unknown. The repertoire was sequenced with immunoSEQ multiplex PCR; TCRdb's copy has only in-frame clones and lacks some. In the table there are around 700,000 clones, roughly 70% of which are singletons. Study conclusions and caveats: Represented diversity, genetic and exposure-history alike, was limited by few donors.

V dropped 5 bases and J dropped 5; count of bases not matched to a gene: 5. The length of the CDR3 is 13 residues. Germline V gives CDR1 SGHRS, CDR2 YFSETQ. This TCR was sampled from a woman under 40 in good health. The chain recombines TRBV5-1 with TRBJ2-5; 8 bases line up with TRBD1. The sequenced sample was memory CD4+ T cells sorted from blood. Subset described: CD45RA-negative fraction. CDR3 sequence: CASRDREDETQYF. The CDR3 coding sequence is TGCGCCAGCAGGGACAGGGAAGACGAGACCCAGTACTTC.